This TCR beta chain was sequenced in a study of cytomegalovirus exposure and HLA in healthy donors listed by TCRdb under 2017. General notes on the study: A later analysis indicated that the 120 validation repertoires were generated on the platform also employed for the approximately 700 repertoires of the first cohort. Along with the roughly 670-subject first cohort, a separate validation cohort of over a hundred different subjects was used. High-throughput TCR immunosequencing, statistical association of individual TCRs with disease status, and machine learning were combined to predict cytomegalovirus infection status. The aim of the study was to test whether cataloging public T cell receptors could identify signatures of past pathogen exposure. Study-level results and caveats: According to the authors, the approach could potentially be generalized to other disease states and immunological phenotypes. Of the cluster scores, approximately 95% were above 0 in a later analysis, which found that TCRs clustered in the first cohort also tended to co-occur in the 95 to 150 validation repertoires. Cytomegalovirus status was reported to be diagnosed by the classifier with high specificity and sensitivity in both the original and validation cohorts. All 110 or so repertoires were used to score co-occurrence in the validation cohort in a later analysis, because that analysis had no HLA typing for the cohort. Across donors, most TCR sequences were observed very rarely, whereas some public TCRs were present in many individuals. In vitro tests confirmed that a few of the cytomegalovirus-associated TCR beta chains recognize cytomegalovirus antigens. The study gave a list of some 150 TCR beta chains associated with cytomegalovirus.

CDR1 and CDR2 were assigned from the germline V gene (reference sequence) as MNHEY and SMNVEV. V lost 8 bases and J lost 3 bases, and the count of bases not matched to a germline gene is 1. The CDR3 measures 11 amino acids from cysteine to phenylalanine. Just CDR3 DNA is preserved here, 33 bases in frame from base 1. For this clone: Its antigen target is currently unknown. Within one base of it there is no much larger clone, and no base qualities were kept.

Library method: the immunoSEQ multiplex PCR assay. The study's own analysis went as follows. A statistical classification framework was built for diagnosing cytomegalovirus status from the catalog of TCR beta chain sequences. TCRdb obtained this table from immuneACCESS and retained in-frame rearrangements with V and J assigned. These tables miss some clones; where compared with another copy, unresolved V genes account for less than half of the shortfall, and the remainder is unexplained. That table gives V, J and clone size, and the DNA gave D and trimming. In all, the sample holds 120,000 or so clones, and around 90% of those were seen once. Jointly, the top ten make up about 2% of the sample. Donors formed part of the validation cohort, which comprised some 120 subjects and was distinct from the first cohort of some 700 subjects.

The sequenced sample consisted of PBMCs. The V and J segments used are TRBV27 and TRBJ2-7, and TRBD2 matches 7 of the central bases. The clonotype was recovered from a woman aged 18-29 years in good health and CMV-seronegative. The base sequence is TGTGCCAGCGGACTAGTCTACGAGCAGTACTTC. Translated, it gives CASGLVYEQYF.